The clone carrying this TCR beta chain was picked up one time. The CDR3 covers 15 residues. V trimming: 2 bases; J trimming: 4 bases; junction bases outside the gene matches: 5. Germline lookup yields CDR1 MRHNA and CDR2 SNTAGT. Membership in each cohort depended on participant-reported clinical history. This sample is part of a study of blood T cell repertoires in COVID-19. For the study at large: PBMCs, B-cell-depleted T cells, or T cells were the source of the cDNA or gDNA that made up the material.

Authors' data handling: How many nucleated cells were present was estimated from reference gene primer amplification. Clones were sequenced by immunoSEQ multiplex PCR, and TCRdb holds only the in-frame ones, with some missing. V, J and clone size are taken as reported in that table, and D and trimming were inferred from the DNA itself. The sample has roughly 190,000 clones, around 80% seen once. This TCR came from a woman between 45 and 65 years old with acute COVID-19. The genes are TRBV6-4 and TRBJ1-2, with 9 bases that match TRBD1. Sequencing was done on a sample of PBMCs or T cells enriched from blood (not recorded which). The CDR3: CASSDPGQGAYGYTF. CDR3 DNA sequence: TGTGCCAGCAGTGACCCGGGACAGGGCGCCTATGGCTACACCTTC.